This T cell receptor beta chain is drawn from a study of cytomegalovirus exposure and HLA in healthy donors. This CDR3 region has 15 residues. Trimming at V came to 2 bases and at J to 4 bases, leaving 7 bases not matched to a gene. The germline gives CDR1 SGHRS, CDR2 YFSETQ. The PCR made use of 60 Vbeta and 13 Jbeta primers. Profiled with immunoSEQ multiplex PCR; TCRdb holds only in-frame clones, not every one. The sample lists 150,000 to 200,000 clones; about four fifths were seen once. This chain uses TRBV5-1 with TRBJ2-5; 8 bases match TRBD2. Sequencing was performed on PBMCs. The sequence came from a man aged 35 to 55 in good health and CMV-seronegative. CDR3 loop: CASSFSGSFRETQYF. DNA for the CDR3: TGCGCCAGCAGCTTCAGCGGGAGTTTCCGAGAGACCCAGTACTTC.